This TCR beta chain emerged from a study of shared clonotypes between healthy human individuals. The wider study: The study drew on a couple of women and three men aged 18 to 49 as donors. CD4 naive and CD4 memory each took three plates per donor, while CD8 naive took two and CD8 memory one. Overall study results and limits: The generation probabilities recorded for non-shared clonotypes fell below those of clonotypes shared by all four donors.

J was trimmed by 6 bases and V by 8 bases; bases with no gene match: 8. Germline V gives CDR1 SGHVS, CDR2 FQNEAQ. The CDR3 loop spans 14 amino acids. Regarding this clone: Its target is unknown.

The data were produced by immunoSEQ multiplex PCR, yet TCRdb's version contains in-frame clones alone and is incomplete. The sample holds 800,000 to 1,200,000 clones, around 78% seen once. Caucasian adults residing in Nashville, Tennessee made up all the donors. This TCR was sampled from a man younger than 35 in good health. Some clones in this sample may be carry-over from other donors' samples. This chain connects TRBV7-8 to TRBJ2-1; 9 nucleotides align to TRBD2. Input material: memory CD4+ T cells from PBMCs. Subset reported: CD45RA-negative fraction. The CDR3 coding sequence is TGTGCCAGCCGAAAGCGGGAGGTGGGCAATGAGCAGTTCTTC. Its translation: CASRKREVGNEQFF.